These 18 T cell receptor beta chains were all obtained from the same sample, sequenced in a study of beta chain features in type 1 diabetes. Regarding the study as a whole: People with Type 1 diabetes carried modestly yet significantly shorter TCRB CDR3s in all four CD4+ subsets.

cDNA synthesis used the whole RNA isolate, giving expressed TCRB sequences. TCRdb's copy holds only in-frame clones and misses some; the assay was immunoSEQ multiplex PCR. Of 100,000 to 150,000 clones listed, about 18% were seen once; the top ten hold 2.6%. What these receptors recognize is not known. The sample consisted of central memory CD4+ T cells from blood. The receptors shown here come from a man aged 18 to 29 with type 1 diabetes.

The rearrangement joins TRBV5-1 to TRBJ2-1, with 13 nucleotides matching TRBD2. V lost 4 bases, J lost 7 bases, and 5 bases stayed unmatched. The CDR3 is 15 residues long. Germline V gene lookup returns CDR1 SGHRS and CDR2 YFSETQ. The CDR3 protein is CASSPGLAGVNEQFF. In nucleotides, the CDR3 is TGCGCCAGCAGCCCCGGACTAGCGGGAGTTAATGAGCAGTTCTTC.

This clone was seen many times. The gene calls are TRBV7-9 and TRBJ2-7; D is uncertain. CDR3 length: 11 residues. Trimming left V 6 bases short and J 4 bases short, with 7 bases between. From germline, CDR1 is SEHNR and CDR2 FQNEAQ (reference sequence). CDR3: CASSFRYEQYF. CDR3 in DNA: TGTGCCAGCAGTTTCCGATACGAGCAGTACTTC.

This chain links TRBV28 with TRBJ2-3; the D gene is possibly TRBD1 (6 bases). This CDR3 has 15 residues. The germline V and J ends were trimmed by 7 bases and 0 bases, with 14 bases remaining between them. Germline values: CDR1 MDHEN, CDR2 SYDVKM. CDR3 in amino acids: CASTLWTDSTDTQYF. As DNA, the CDR3 is TGTGCCAGCACCCTATGGACAGATAGCACAGATACGCAGTATTTT.

The chain employs TRBV6-5 and TRBJ2-3, with D unresolved. This CDR3 spans 11 amino acids. V lost 6 bases to trimming and J lost 5 bases, with 6 bases between them. CDR1 is MNHEY and CDR2 is SVGAGI in the germline V gene. The CDR3 loop is CASRTRDTQYF. CDR3 in DNA: TGTGCCAGCAGAACGAGAGATACGCAGTATTTT.

In this sample, this clone turned up many times. The chain links TRBV18 to TRBJ2-5; TRBD1 matches at 7 bases. Germline CDR1 and CDR2: KGHSH and LQKENI. The trim removed 3 bases at V and 5 bases at J, leaving 12 bases unmatched. The CDR3 has 16 amino acids. The CDR3 protein is CASSPSNTGARETQYF. As DNA, the CDR3 is TGTGCCAGCTCACCCTCAAATACAGGGGCCCGCGAGACCCAGTACTTC.

This rearrangement joins TRBV25-1 to TRBJ1-1; TRBD1 is a possible D gene (5 bases). Trimming took off 4 bases at V and 4 bases at J, with 10 bases between the two ends. Per germline, CDR1 MGHDK and CDR2 SYGVNS. The CDR3 has 13 amino acids. In DNA form, the CDR3 reads TGTGCCAGCAGTGTACCGGGGGGCACTGAAGCTTTCTTT. Translating it yields CASSVPGGTEAFF.

This clone turned up a few times. This chain joins TRBV6-5 and TRBJ2-1; D might be TRBD2 (5 bases). Looked up from germline, CDR1 is MNHEY and CDR2 is SVGAGI. Trimming pared 3 bases from V and 0 bases from J, leaving 12 bases between. This CDR3 has 16 residues. The DNA of the CDR3 is TGTGCCAGCAGTTATGGTCTCGGGGTCTCCTACAATGAGCAGTTCTTC. Its translation: CASSYGLGVSYNEQFF.

This clone was observed a few times. This sequence joins TRBV10-2 and TRBJ1-1, with a tentative D call TRBD1 (6 bases). Germline CDR1 reads WSHSY; CDR2 reads SAAADI. This CDR3 has 14 residues. Trimming removed 6 bases at V and 3 bases at J, with 14 bases between. CDR3 DNA: TGCGCCAGCAGGAAACAGGGAGGGGACACTGAAGCTTTCTTT. It encodes CASRKQGGDTEAFF.

In this sample, this clone turned up many times. The same CDR3 arises from other DNA sequences in this sample as well. The rearrangement uses TRBV7-2 and TRBJ1-5, with D perhaps TRBD1 (6 bases). Trimming removed 5 bases from V and 4 bases from J, with 9 bases in between. The CDR3 length is 13 residues. Germline CDR1 is SGHTA and CDR2 is FQGNSA. CDR3 in DNA: TGTGCCAGCAGCCTGCAGGGGAATCAGCCCCAGCATTTT. Amino acids: CASSLQGNQPQHF.

The chain uses TRBV30 and TRBJ2-7; D remains ambiguous. In germline, CDR1 is GTSNPN, CDR2 SVGIG (reference sequence). The CDR3 spans 11 residues. Between the trimmed V and J ends, which lost 2 bases and 7 bases, there was a span of 9 bases. CDR3 region: CAWSPLDEQYF. The CDR3 nucleotides read TGTGCCTGGAGTCCCCTGGATGAGCAGTACTTC.

This clone was observed a few times. The chain employs TRBV5-1 and TRBJ2-7, with 7 positions matching TRBD2. Germline V lookup: CDR1 SGHRS, CDR2 YFSETQ. The V and J ends lost 1 base and 2 bases, in that order; junction bases with no gene match: 9. The CDR3 has 16 amino acids. CDR3 amino acids: CASSLREGRITYEQYF. The CDR3 DNA reads TGCGCCAGCAGCTTGAGGGAGGGACGGATTACCTACGAGCAGTACTTC. Based on the CDR3 plus reference TRBV5-1 and TRBJ2-7, the full variable domain is KAGVTQTPRYLIKTRGQQVTLSCSPISGHRSVSWYQQTPGQGLQFLFEYFSETQRNKGNFPGRFSGRQFSNSRSEMNVSTLELGDSALYLCASSLREGRITYEQYFGPGTRLTVT.

This clone was counted between two and nine times. The rearrangement joins TRBV29-1 to TRBJ2-6; D possibly matches TRBD1 or TRBD2 (5 bases each). Germline V gene data show CDR1 as SQVTM and CDR2 as ANQGSEA. V lost 7 bases and J 2 bases, leaving 12 bases between the germline ends. The CDR3 totals 14 residues. The CDR3, as DNA: TGCAGCGCCTATAGGGGAGCTGGGGCCAACGTCCTGACTTTC. It translates to CSAYRGAGANVLTF.

This clone was found a few times. The rearrangement links TRBV29-1 to TRBJ1-5; 7 bases match TRBD1. V lost 7 bases and J lost 3; bases outside the gene matches: 9. From germline, CDR1 is SQVTM and CDR2 ANQGSEA. The CDR3 is 14 amino acids. The CDR3 sequence: CSAKGDSLNQPQHF. For the CDR3, the DNA is TGCAGCGCAAAAGGGGACAGCCTCAATCAGCCCCAGCATTTT.

This clone has just a few counts. The rearrangement links TRBV28 to TRBJ1-5; 9 bases map to TRBD1. V trimming: 7 bases; J trimming: 8 bases; junction bases outside the gene matches: 6. The CDR3 totals 13 residues. CDR1 and CDR2 from the germline V gene are MDHEN and SYDVKM. In DNA, the CDR3 is TGTGCCAGCACCAGGACAGGGGCTAAGCCCCAGCATTTT. Amino acid sequence: CASTRTGAKPQHF.

This clone was observed a handful of times. The chain combines TRBV7-9 with TRBJ2-1; 7 bases line up with TRBD1. Germline V CDR1 and CDR2: SEHNR, FQNEAQ (reference sequence). V shed 5 bases, J shed 5 bases, and the junction held 6 bases outside the gene matches. The CDR3 loop spans 14 amino acids. CDR3 DNA sequence: TGTGCCAGCAGCAAAGGGACAGAAAACAATGAGCAGTTCTTC. As protein: CASSKGTENNEQFF.

This clone has just a few counts. The sample carries other DNA sequences with the same CDR3. The V and J genes are TRBV6-5 and TRBJ2-7; 9 bases fit TRBD1. J lost 0 bases, V lost 7 bases, and 4 bases had no gene match. The CDR3 sequence is 14 residues long. Looked up from germline, CDR1 is MNHEY and CDR2 is SVGAGI. CDR3 bases: TGTGCCAGCACCGGGACAGGGAGCTCCTACGAGCAGTACTTC. It encodes CASTGTGSSYEQYF.

A word on this clone: Other DNA sequences in this sample translate to the same CDR3. As DNA, the CDR3 is TGTGCCAGCTCACCGGACAGTTCCTACGAGCAGTACTTC. Encoded protein: CASSPDSSYEQYF. The chain couples TRBV18 to TRBJ2-7; a weak D match, TRBD1 (6 bases). Germline V lookup: CDR1 KGHSH, CDR2 LQKENI. The ends were cut back, 3 bases at V and 1 base at J, with 7 bases in the middle. The CDR3 has 13 residues. The variable domain in full, completed from reference TRBV18 and TRBJ2-7, reads NAGVMQNPRHLVRRRGQEARLRCSPMKGHSHVYWYRQLPEEGLKFMVYLQKENIIDESGMPKERFSAEFPKEGPSILRIQQVVRGDSAAYFCASSPDSSYEQYFGPGTRLTVT.

The chain combines TRBV21-1 with TRBJ2-7; the table's D gene call, TRBD2, was not cross checked with the DNA. TRBV21-1 constitutes a pseudogene. The CDR3 consists of 15 residues. As DNA, the CDR3 is TGTGCCAGCAGCATCCTCGGGAGCCCCACCTACGAGCAGTACTTC. Translation gives CASSILGSPTYEQYF.